The 26 T cell receptor beta chains below were found in one sample sequenced in a study of vaccination and CD4 T cells after COVID-19. Treatment defined: approximately 9-day PBMC culture with coronavirus spike peptide pools or control peptides (ViraFEST assay). Ahead of the COVID-19 pandemic (2011-2018), the CD4+ T cells of the unexposed donor were collected. Their antigen targets remain unknown. Sequencing of DNA taken from cultured CD4+ T cells relied on the Oncomine TCR Beta short-read assay. It was from cultured CD4+ T cells that genomic DNA was extracted. A single record per CDR3 protein comes from TCRdb applying MiXCR to the PCR reads. In the table there are under 10,000 distinct CDR3 sequences, about a third of which are singletons. Sequencing was done on a sample of CD4+ T cells from blood, cultured in vitro. The receptors here all came from a human donor in good health.

This chain links TRBV10-3 with TRBJ2-6; a weak D match, TRBD2 (5 bases). The CDR3 spans 18 residues. CDR1 and CDR2 (germline): ENHRY, SYGVKD. With 4 bases removed from V and 4 bases from J, the gap between germline ends came to 20 bases. CDR3 residues: CAISVDRGTAGGANVLTF. Written as DNA, the CDR3 is TGTGCCATCAGTGTGGATCGGGGAACCGCTGGAGGGGCCAACGTCCTGACTTTC.

V usage is TRBV6-5 and J usage is TRBJ1-5, with TRBD1 matching over 7 bases. The V gene end was trimmed by 2 bases and the J gene end by 3 bases; junction bases not matched to a gene: 10. Germline CDR1 MNHEY, CDR2 SVGAGI. The CDR3 is 17 residues long. CDR3 DNA sequence: TGTGCCAGCAGTTACAACGACAGGGCTTACCCCAATCAGCCCCAGCATTTT. Translating it yields CASSYNDRAYPNQPQHF.

This chain joins TRBV29-1 and TRBJ2-1, with TRBD2 identical over 10 bases. J lost 4 bases, V lost 3 bases, and 6 bases had no gene match. Germline V lookup: CDR1 SQVTM, CDR2 ANQGSEA. This CDR3 spans 15 amino acids. The CDR3 DNA follows: TGCAGCGTTGAGCTCCTAGCGGGAGCATACAATGAGCAGTTCTTC. It encodes CSVELLAGAYNEQFF.

This clonotype was picked up a small number of times. The rearrangement joins TRBV7-2 to TRBJ2-7; no reliable D call. CDR1 and CDR2 from the germline V gene are SGHTA and FQGNSA. Trimming left V 9 bases short and J 0 bases short, with 15 bases between. CDR3 size: 14 residues. CDR3: CASGRDFSSYEQYF. CDR3 nucleotides: TGTGCCAGTGGTAGGGATTTCAGCTCCTACGAGCAGTACTTC.

The rearrangement joins TRBV7-6 to TRBJ2-5, with a possible D match to TRBD2 (6 bases). The germline gives CDR1 SGHVS, CDR2 FNYEAQ. With 7 bases removed from V and 2 bases from J, the gap between germline ends came to 14 bases. CDR3 size: 14 residues. The CDR3 reads CASIPSGFQETQYF. The CDR3 nucleotides are TGTGCCAGCATTCCGAGCGGGTTTCAAGAGACCCAGTACTTC. Combining the CDR3 with reference TRBV7-6 and TRBJ2-5 gives the whole variable domain GAGVSQSPRYKVTKRGQDVALRCDPISGHVSLYWYRQALGQGPEFLTYFNYEAQQDKSGLPNDRFSAERPEGSISTLTIQRTEQRDSAMYRCASIPSGFQETQYFGPGTRLLVL.

The chain links TRBV4-1 to TRBJ2-5; D is unresolved. Trimming shortened V by 0 bases and J by 2 bases, and 10 bases separated the two germline ends. Germline V gene lookup returns CDR1 MGHRA and CDR2 YSYEKL. CDR3 length: 15 amino acids. The CDR3 here is CASSQDPGQQETQYF. In DNA, the CDR3 is TGCGCCAGCAGCCAAGATCCCGGCCAGCAAGAGACCCAGTACTTC.

This clonotype was counted between two and nine times. The chain combines TRBV20-1 with TRBJ2-7; TRBD2 matches at 10 bases. The CDR3 extends over 18 amino acids. Trimming at V came to 2 bases and at J to 0 bases, leaving 13 bases not matched to a gene. Germline-derived CDR1 and CDR2 are DFQATT and SNEGSKA (reference sequence). The CDR3 coding sequence is TGCAGTGCTAGACCCTTCCCAGCGGGAGGGCTCCTCTCCTACGAGCAGTACTTC. This translates into CSARPFPAGGLLSYEQYF.

The rearrangement uses TRBV28 and TRBJ2-6; the D call may be TRBD1 or TRBD2 (5 bases each). Trimming cost V 5 bases and J 3 bases, with 23 bases left between them. Germline V gene lookup returns CDR1 MDHEN and CDR2 SYDVKM. This CDR3 spans 19 amino acids. The CDR3 spells CASSDIPEGLLGGANVLTF. CDR3 sequence (DNA): TGTGCCAGCAGTGACATTCCCGAGGGGCTCCTTGGTGGGGCCAACGTCCTGACTTTC.

The gene calls are TRBV10-3 and TRBJ2-1, with TRBD2 identical over 10 bases. Per the germline V gene, CDR1 is ENHRY and CDR2 is SYGVKD. Trimming removed 8 bases from V and 5 bases from J; junction bases left unmatched: 6. This CDR3 is 14 amino acids long. The CDR3 DNA sequence: TGTGCCATCCGCCGGACTAGCGGAGACAATGAGCAGTTCTTC. This translates into CAIRRTSGDNEQFF.

V gene TRBV6-1 combines with J gene TRBJ2-3, with D hard to call. From germline, CDR1 is MNHNS and CDR2 SASEGT. This CDR3 comprises 13 residues. V was trimmed by 5 bases and J by 1 base, leaving 7 bases between them. The CDR3 nucleotides read TGTGCCAGCAGTCCCGTGGGCACAGATACGCAGTATTTT. Protein sequence: CASSPVGTDTQYF.

The chain joins TRBV18 to TRBJ2-5, with D tentatively TRBD1 (6 bases). The CDR3 has 12 residues. Germline assignment: CDR1 KGHSH and CDR2 LQKENI. Trimming stripped 3 bases from V and 5 bases from J, with 7 bases between. The CDR3 sequence: CASSPDRETQYF. CDR3 DNA sequence: TGTGCCAGCTCACCCGACAGGGAGACCCAGTACTTC.

V is TRBV28 and J is TRBJ2-7; no reliable D call. Trimming pared 6 bases from V and 0 bases from J, leaving 6 bases between. The CDR3 runs 12 residues. From germline, CDR1 is MDHEN and CDR2 SYDVKM. The CDR3 coding sequence is TGTGCCAGCAGGACCTACTCCTACGAGCAGTACTTC. Translated: CASRTYSYEQYF.

The V call is TRBV24-1, the J call TRBJ1-2, with unresolved D. The ends were cut back, 4 bases at V and 6 bases at J, with 20 bases in the middle. The V gene's germline CDR1 is KGHDR and CDR2 SFDVKD. This CDR3 is 16 amino acids long. The CDR3 here is CATSDNRATSDDGYTF. The CDR3 DNA follows: TGTGCCACCAGTGACAACCGGGCCACAAGCGACGATGGCTACACCTTC.

This CDR3 is CASSLGTTQETQYF. As DNA, the CDR3 is TGTGCCAGCAGCCTCGGCACAACTCAAGAGACCCAGTACTTC. The V gene is TRBV4-2, the J gene TRBJ2-5; D uncertain. The V end lost 4 bases, the J end lost 2 bases, and 11 bases lay between the germline ends. The CDR3 has 14 amino acids. Germline CDR1 is LGHNA and CDR2 is YNFKEQ.

This clonotype has a handful of counts. This chain uses TRBV20-1 with TRBJ2-3; no firm D call. CDR1 is DFQATT and CDR2 is SNEGSKA in the germline V gene (reference sequence). The V and J ends lost 2 bases and 4 bases respectively, with 10 bases between them. CDR3 size: 13 residues. CDR3 sequence reads: CSARFRAADTQYF. The CDR3 coding sequence is TGCAGTGCTAGATTCCGAGCAGCAGATACGCAGTATTTT.

This chain joins TRBV19 and TRBJ1-1; D may be TRBD1 (6 bases). Germline CDR1 is LNHDA and CDR2 is SQIVND (reference sequence). Trimming stripped 4 bases from V and 1 base from J, with 13 bases between. CDR3 size: 15 residues. The CDR3: CASSTRQARNTEAFF. CDR3 coding DNA: TGTGCCAGTAGTACCCGACAGGCCCGGAACACTGAAGCTTTCTTT.

This clonotype was observed a handful of times. The chain recombines TRBV7-8 with TRBJ1-1; D might be TRBD1 (6 bases). The CDR3 is 13 residues long. Germline CDR1 and CDR2: SGHVS and FQNEAQ. Trimming stripped 6 bases from V and 0 bases from J, with 8 bases between. CDR3 DNA sequence: TGTGCCAGCAGTGGACAGTTGAACACTGAAGCTTTCTTT. Translation: CASSGQLNTEAFF.

The V and J genes are TRBV6-1 and TRBJ2-3, with 8 nucleotides matching TRBD2. Trimming at V came to 6 bases and at J to 4 bases, leaving 6 bases not matched to a gene. CDR3 length: 14 amino acids. Germline CDR1 reads MNHNS; CDR2 reads SASEGT. The CDR3, as DNA: TGTGCCAGCAGCACCGGGGGGGGGCCAGATACGCAGTATTTT. Protein: CASSTGGGPDTQYF.

This clonotype was recorded a few times. The chain joins TRBV20-1 to TRBJ1-1, with D possibly TRBD1 on 5 matching bases. Trimming shortened V by 1 base and J by 0 bases, and 12 bases separated the two germline ends. Germline V lookup: CDR1 DFQATT, CDR2 SNEGSKA (reference sequence). The CDR3 sequence is 15 residues long. The CDR3 loop reads CSARGDGIMNTEAFF. The CDR3 coding sequence is TGCAGTGCTAGAGGGGACGGAATAATGAACACTGAAGCTTTCTTT.

The chain joins TRBV9 to TRBJ1-2; D uncertain. CDR1 is SGDLS and CDR2 is YYNGEE in the germline V gene. The CDR3 is 13 residues long. V was clipped by 3 bases and J by 8 bases, with 14 bases between them. The CDR3 nucleotides read TGTGCCAGCAGCGCAGAGAATGGGGAAGGCTACACCTTC. This translates into CASSAENGEGYTF.

This clonotype was recorded a few times. The rearrangement links TRBV6-2 or TRBV6-3 to TRBJ1-6; tentative D call: TRBD1 (6 bases). The germline V gene encodes CDR1 MNHEY and CDR2 SVGEGT. Deletions cut 6 bases from V and 7 bases from J, with 13 bases between. The CDR3 has 14 residues. The CDR3 DNA reads TGTGCCAGCAGAAGACAGGTGGAAAATTCACCCCTCCACTTT. This translates into CASRRQVENSPLHF.

The rearrangement links TRBV6-5 to TRBJ1-2; 7 positions match TRBD1. Germline values: CDR1 MNHEY, CDR2 SVGAGI. The V gene end was trimmed by 0 bases and the J gene end by 2 bases; junction bases not matched to a gene: 3. The CDR3 extends over 15 amino acids. The chain's CDR3 is CASSYSRGHNYGYTF. CDR3 nucleotide sequence: TGTGCCAGCAGTTACTCGAGGGGGCACAACTATGGCTACACCTTC.

The table lists this clonotype with a few counts. The chain carries TRBV7-3 and TRBJ1-5, with TRBD1 identical over 8 bases. CDR1 is SGHTA and CDR2 is FQGTGA in the germline V gene. Trimming cost V 5 bases and J 4 bases; bases outside gene matches: 7. The CDR3 contains 15 residues. CDR3 in amino acids: CASSAQTGDNQPQHF. For the CDR3, the DNA is TGTGCCAGCAGCGCCCAGACAGGGGATAATCAGCCCCAGCATTTT.

This clonotype turned up a few times. The chain recombines TRBV24-1 with TRBJ2-3, with TRBD2 matching 15 bases. CDR1 and CDR2 (germline): KGHDR, SFDVKD. The CDR3 length is 19 residues. V dropped 2 bases and J dropped 2; count of bases not matched to a gene: 7. This CDR3 reads CATSDSGTSGRPYTDTQYF. The CDR3 bases are TGTGCCACCAGTGATTCGGGGACTAGCGGGAGGCCCTACACAGATACGCAGTATTTT.

The chain links TRBV27 to TRBJ2-7; 9 bases agree with TRBD2. The germline gives CDR1 MNHEY, CDR2 SMNVEV (reference sequence). V shed 5 bases, J shed 2 bases, and the junction held 7 bases outside the gene matches. The CDR3 extends over 15 amino acids. CDR3 region: CASSHSGSTPYEQYF. In DNA form, the CDR3 reads TGTGCCAGCAGTCATAGCGGGAGTACTCCCTACGAGCAGTACTTC.

On this clonotype itself: At one end the junction does not follow the germline gene, possibly because of a read error. The chain is built from TRBV6-1 and TRBJ1-6, with TRBD1 identical over 7 bases. The V gene's germline CDR1 is MNHNS and CDR2 SASEGT. This CDR3 comprises 14 residues. CDR3 in DNA: TGTGCCAGCGGTGACAGGGCGGACAATTCACCCCTCCACTTT. Translated: CASGDRADNSPLHF.